Each of the 10 T cell receptor beta chains below was sequenced from the same sample in a study of blood T cell repertoires in COVID-19. Clones were read by immunoSEQ multiplex PCR, and TCRdb kept only the in-frame ones, dropping some. This table holds approximately 150,000 clones, 75% to 85% found once. Sequenced sample: peripheral blood. The receptors stem from a woman between 50 and 59 years old with acute or convalescent COVID-19.

DNA for the CDR3: TGTGCCAGCAGCTTCTGGCAGAACACTGAAGCTTTCTTT. Translating it yields CASSFWQNTEAFF. This rearrangement joins TRBV7-2 to TRBJ1-1; D remains ambiguous. V was shortened by 3 bases and J by 1 base, with 6 bases between the two germline ends. This CDR3 has 13 residues. The germline CDR1 and CDR2 sequences are SGHTA and FQGNSA.

The gene calls are TRBV7-2 and TRBJ1-1; D is perhaps TRBD1 (5 bases). The length of the CDR3 is 16 residues. Deletions cut 4 bases from V and 0 bases from J, with 15 bases between. CDR1 and CDR2 from the germline V gene are SGHTA and FQGNSA. The CDR3 region is CASSSLWGGMNTEAFF. In DNA form, the CDR3 reads TGTGCCAGCAGCTCACTTTGGGGGGGGATGAACACTGAAGCTTTCTTT.

The table lists this clone with a few counts. The chain couples TRBV27 to TRBJ2-1; tentatively, D is TRBD2 (6 bases). Germline V gene data show CDR1 as MNHEY and CDR2 as SMNVEV (reference sequence). The CDR3 is 14 amino acids. Trimming took 6 bases from V and 4 from J, leaving 13 bases between them. This CDR3 is CASRRIGGYNEQFF. The CDR3 DNA is TGTGCCAGCAGGCGCATAGGAGGGTACAATGAGCAGTTCTTC.

V gene TRBV7-9 combines with J gene TRBJ1-4, with 7 bases fitting TRBD1. The germline gives CDR1 SEHNR, CDR2 FQNEAQ (reference sequence). The length of the CDR3 is 14 residues. V dropped 5 bases and J dropped 8; count of bases not matched to a gene: 8. The CDR3 sequence: CASSERGPEEKLFF. The CDR3 DNA follows: TGTGCCAGCAGCGAAAGGGGGCCGGAGGAAAAACTGTTTTTT. Full variable domain (remainder filled in from reference TRBV7-9 and TRBJ1-4): DTGVSQNPRHKITKRGQNVTFRCDPISEHNRLYWYRQTLGQGPEFLTYFQNEAQLEKSRLLSDRFSAERPKGSFSTLEIQRTEQGDSAMYLCASSERGPEEKLFFGSGTQLSVL.

This sequence joins TRBV11-2 and TRBJ1-4; tentative D call: TRBD1 (5 bases). Germline loops: CDR1 SGHAT, CDR2 FQNNGV. The V and J ends lost 1 base and 17 bases respectively, with 11 bases between them. The CDR3 is 11 residues long. In DNA, the CDR3 is TGTGCCAGCAGCTTAGGGACACAAGCTTTTTTT. Translating gives CASSLGTQAFF.

The J gene is TRBJ2-7, the V gene TRBV2; perhaps TRBD2 as D (7 bases). Germline V CDR1 and CDR2: SNHLY, FYNNEI. This CDR3 comprises 14 residues. Trimming cost V 6 bases and J 3 bases, with 15 bases left between them. CDR3 DNA: TGTGCCAGCAGGGCGGGGGACATTGTCTACGAGCAGTACTTC. Amino acids: CASRAGDIVYEQYF.

The rearrangement joins TRBV6-5 to TRBJ2-7; a possible D gene is TRBD1 (7 bases). V lost 6 bases and J lost 1, with 10 bases in between. Germline loops: CDR1 MNHEY, CDR2 SVGAGI. The CDR3 is made up of 13 amino acids. CDR3 loop: CASRGGQSYEQYF. The DNA for the CDR3 is TGTGCCAGCAGGGGGGGACAGTCCTACGAGCAGTACTTC.

The V and J genes are TRBV10-3 and TRBJ1-1, with D unclear. The germline gives CDR1 ENHRY, CDR2 SYGVKD. Trimming took 8 bases from V and 3 from J, leaving 16 bases between them. CDR3 length: 14 residues. CDR3 residues: CAISTATRDTEAFF. The CDR3 nucleotides are TGTGCCATCTCGACCGCCACTCGGGACACTGAAGCTTTCTTT.

The chain carries TRBV29-1 and TRBJ1-2; 7 bases are shared with TRBD1. Per the germline V gene, CDR1 is SQVTM and CDR2 is ANQGSEA. The V segment lost 7 bases and the J segment 6 bases; nucleotides outside the gene matches: 14. The CDR3 totals 14 residues. The CDR3 reads CSAARPGGLDGYTF. CDR3 sequence (DNA): TGCAGCGCAGCTCGCCCAGGGGGATTAGATGGCTACACCTTC.

This clone was recorded only once. The rearrangement uses TRBV18 and TRBJ2-1; D unresolved. The CDR3 is made up of 12 amino acids. The germline V gene has CDR1 KGHSH and CDR2 LQKENI. V was trimmed by 3 bases and J by 4 bases, leaving 4 bases between them. This CDR3 is CASSPEYNEQFF. CDR3 DNA sequence: TGTGCCAGCTCACCCGAGTACAATGAGCAGTTCTTC.